This entry concerns a single T cell receptor (beta chain). The antigen it recognizes is unknown. One base away there is no much larger clone; base qualities are not given. The data were taken from a study of T cells in Graves' hyperthyroidism and ophthalmopathy (dated by TCRdb to the late 2010s). Some background on the complete study: Peripheral blood samples were taken at the time of initial diagnosis, prior to any treatment. A discovery cohort of about a hundred patients, approximately 45 with Graves' ophthalmopathy and about 60 with stable Graves' hyperthyroidism, was used to find distinguishing TCR V-J signatures. An independent validation cohort of around 19 hyperthyroidism patients and 15 or so patients who later progressed to ophthalmopathy tested prospective prediction of ophthalmopathy. The 100 discovery patients were randomly divided into training and test sets at a 7:3 ratio. The study also compared thyroid tissue and blood T-cell repertoires from about 6 Graves' hyperthyroidism patients. Following sampling, methimazole starting at 30 mg daily was given to hyperthyroidism patients, and high-dose intravenous methylprednisolone was given to ophthalmopathy patients. TCR Vbeta CDR3 sequencing of roughly 140 peripheral blood samples (43 ophthalmopathy, around 80 hyperthyroidism and some 17 progressor patients) is reported in the paper. What the work shows at the level of the full study, not this receptor alone: Blood samples also contained most of the expanded thyroid clonotypes (frequency above 0.001), which suggests that blood repertoires may reflect thyroid immune responses. A 13 V-J signature model separated ophthalmopathy from stable hyperthyroidism, with 87.88% sensitivity and roughly 82% specificity in cross-validation and 80%/75% in testing. In validation, the model predicted progression to ophthalmopathy with 55% to 71% sensitivity and about 72% specificity, a median of around 6.6 months before onset. No statistical method was used to fix the sample size in advance, and group allocation was not hidden from the investigators.

The TCR beta CDR3 regions were amplified from the RNA transcripts. The TCR CDR3 was subjected to a first round of RT-PCR using the HTBI primer set and the Qiagen OneStep RT-PCR kit. A second multiplex PCR round built the libraries, followed by size selection and purification. Sequencing of the libraries was done on an Illumina HiSeq2000 using paired-end 100 bp reads. The paper's processing steps were these. SOAPnuke was used to process the raw data, with reads discarded if the reads contained adapters or uncalled bases, had a mean Phred below 15, or lacked an exact constant-primer or identifier match. COPE v1.2.5 was used to merge high-quality paired reads, and clonotypes were defined as unique nucleotide sequences. MiTCR v1.1 was used to align clonotypes to the IMGT TRBV, TRBD and TRBJ reference segments. Only V-J combinations with frequency above 0.0001, covering 99% to 99.2% of repertoires, were analysed. The TCS score was defined as F50 (clonal expansion) divided by E x V (chaos), with BLOSUM62-based TCRdist calculated between CDR3 peptides within each V-J. Welch's t-statistics and random forest reduced around 550 V-J features to 13, which were used in a naive Bayes classifier (R e1071). Through fastp at Q25 and MiXCR, TCRdb rebuilt clones from the public reads, retaining in-frame beta chains. CDR3 protein sequences are deduplicated, and each keeps its most common genes and DNA. It is TCRdb's table, rather than the study itself, that gives the V and J calls and clone size. This sample gives some 370,000 distinct CDR3 sequences in total; about a sixth of them show up just once. Together, the top ten hold 30% to 40% of the sample.

CDR1 is given as MRHNA and CDR2 as SNTAGT, both from the germline V gene. At the junction V is shortened by 3 bases and J by 6 bases, with 17 bases in between. CDR3 length: 15 amino acids, cysteine to phenylalanine. Only CDR3 DNA remains: 45 bases, in frame from the first base. Hyperthyroidism patients were aged 18 to 65 years and newly diagnosed, with disease duration of less than 2 months. Patients with uncontrolled infections, other autoimmune diseases, pregnancy or lactation were excluded. Diagnoses relied on clinical symptoms, serum thyroxine and TRAb, thyroid ultrasound and orbital computed tomography. Blood from progressor patients was collected at the time of first diagnosis with hyperthyroidism, before any ophthalmopathy symptoms had appeared. Ficoll-Paque density gradient centrifugation was used to isolate PBMCs from about 9 ml of fresh peripheral blood. Progressor patients were initially diagnosed with Graves' hyperthyroidism and developed ophthalmopathy during follow-up. Trizol reagent was used to extract total RNA, and RNA quality was then checked on an Agilent 2100 Bioanalyzer.

Sequences were obtained from blood. This sequence uses TRBV6-4 and TRBJ1-2; a confident D gene designation cannot be given. The receptor's source is a woman in her twenties or thirties with Graves' hyperthyroidism that later progressed to Graves' ophthalmopathy. The DNA sequence is TGTGCCAGCAGTGAAAGGGCAGCTCCTCATGATGGCTACACCTTC. Its product reads: CASSERAAPHDGYTF.